The present T cell receptor (beta chain) was sequenced within a study of immune evolution from preneoplasia to lung adenocarcinoma. A few counts support this clone. Antigen: not known. The study, taken as a whole, reports: Later-stage lesions appeared to have more T cells, more diversity, less clonality.

This CDR3 is built from 15 residues. V dropped 2 bases and J dropped 5 bases, with 13 bases sitting between them. In germline, CDR1 is SGHTA, CDR2 FQGNSA. The method was immunoSEQ multiplex PCR; TCRdb's version includes in-frame clones alone and lacks a portion of them. The table includes 4,900 or so clones, around 79% detected once. The TCR originated in a person between 50 and 69 years old with lung adenocarcinoma. The chain joins TRBV7-2 to TRBJ1-5; no clear D gene. The specimen was FFPE minimally invasive lung adenocarcinoma tissue. CDR3 DNA: TGTGCCAGCAGCTTACTGGTCGGGGAAGATCAGCCCCAGCATTTT. The encoded protein is CASSLLVGEDQPQHF.